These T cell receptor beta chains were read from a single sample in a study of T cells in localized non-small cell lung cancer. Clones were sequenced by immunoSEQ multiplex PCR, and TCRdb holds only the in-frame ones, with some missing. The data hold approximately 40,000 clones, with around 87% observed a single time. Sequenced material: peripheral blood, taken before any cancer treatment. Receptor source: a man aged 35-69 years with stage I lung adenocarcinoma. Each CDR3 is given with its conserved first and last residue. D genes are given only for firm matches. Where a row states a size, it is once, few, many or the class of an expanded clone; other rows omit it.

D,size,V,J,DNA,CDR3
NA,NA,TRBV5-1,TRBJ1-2,TGCGCCAGCAGCCGGGGCCTAGCTAACTATGGCTACACCTTC,CASSRGLANYGYTF
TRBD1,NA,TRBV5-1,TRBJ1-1,TGCGCCAGCAGGGCCGGGACAGCGAACACTGAAGCTTTCTTT,CASRAGTANTEAFF
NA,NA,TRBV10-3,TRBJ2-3,TGTGCCATCAGTGAAGGTACAGGGATTCAAGATACGCAGTATTTT,CAISEGTGIQDTQYF
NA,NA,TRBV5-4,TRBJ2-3,TGTGCCAGCGCTATCCGGGACGGACGGGACTTGGGGCAGTATTTT,CASAIRDGRDLGQYF
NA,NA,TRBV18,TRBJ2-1,TGTGCCAGCTCACCAAGGTTGGAAGATGAGCAGTTCTTC,CASSPRLEDEQFF
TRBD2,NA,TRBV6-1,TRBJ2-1,TGTGCCAGCAGGGACCTAGCGGGAGGAGTCTATGAGCAGTTCTTC,CASRDLAGGVYEQFF
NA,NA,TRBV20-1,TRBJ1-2,TGCAGTGCTAGTGATGGGACCCAATATACCTTC,CSASDGTQYTF
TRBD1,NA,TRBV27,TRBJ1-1,TGTGCCAGCAGACACAGGGGGCTAGGTGAAGCTTTCTTT,CASRHRGLGEAFF
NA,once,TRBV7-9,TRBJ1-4,TGTGCCAGCAGCTTAGCGCTAGCAACTAATGAAAAACTGTTTTTT,CASSLALATNEKLFF
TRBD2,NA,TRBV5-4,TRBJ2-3,TGTGCCAGCAGCTTGGATCCTAGCGGGGGGGGTGCGCAGTATTTT,CASSLDPSGGGAQYF
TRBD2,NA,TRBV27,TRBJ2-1,TGTGCCAGCAGACATAAAGGGACTAGCGGCTACAATGAGCAGTTCTTC,CASRHKGTSGYNEQFF
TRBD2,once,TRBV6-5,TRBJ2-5,TGTGCCAGCAGCCGGACTAGCTTGCAAGAGACCCAGTACTTC,CASSRTSLQETQYF
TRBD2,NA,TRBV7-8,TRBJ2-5,TGTGCCAGCAGCTTGGGTAGCGGGTCCCGCCAAGAGACCCAGTACTTC,CASSLGSGSRQETQYF
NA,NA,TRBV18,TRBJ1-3,TGTGCCAGCGGTACGGGTTACTCTGGAAACACCATATATTTT,CASGTGYSGNTIYF
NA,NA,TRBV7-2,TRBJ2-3,TGTGCCAGCAGCTCGGGCAGGGCCGCCGATACGCAGTATTTT,CASSSGRAADTQYF
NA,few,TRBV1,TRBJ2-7,TGCACCAGCAGCCGGACAGGGGGAGGCTACGAGCAGTACTTC,CTSSRTGGGYEQYF
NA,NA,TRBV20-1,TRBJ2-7,TGCAGTGCTAGATGGGGGGTCGAGCAGTACTTC,CSARWGVEQYF